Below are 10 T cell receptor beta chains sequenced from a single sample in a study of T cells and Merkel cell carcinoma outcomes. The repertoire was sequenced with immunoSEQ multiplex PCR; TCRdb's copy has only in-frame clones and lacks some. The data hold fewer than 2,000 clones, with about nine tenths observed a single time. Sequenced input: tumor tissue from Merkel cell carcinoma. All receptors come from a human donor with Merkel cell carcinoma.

CDR3 sequence reads: CASSSPLNYEQYF. DNA for the CDR3: TGTGCCAGCAGCTCCCCCCTGAATTACGAGCAGTACTTC. This sequence joins TRBV7-9 and TRBJ2-7; D is uncertain. The CDR3 spans 13 residues. V lost 4 bases and J lost 4, with 11 bases in between. Per the germline V gene, CDR1 is SEHNR and CDR2 is FQNEAQ (reference sequence).

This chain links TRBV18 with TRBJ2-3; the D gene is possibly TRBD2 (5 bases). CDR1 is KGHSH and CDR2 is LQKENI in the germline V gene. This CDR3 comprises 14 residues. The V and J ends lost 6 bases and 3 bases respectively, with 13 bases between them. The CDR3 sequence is CASSPVEGTDTQYF. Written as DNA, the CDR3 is TGTGCCAGCTCGCCTGTAGAGGGAACAGATACGCAGTATTTT.

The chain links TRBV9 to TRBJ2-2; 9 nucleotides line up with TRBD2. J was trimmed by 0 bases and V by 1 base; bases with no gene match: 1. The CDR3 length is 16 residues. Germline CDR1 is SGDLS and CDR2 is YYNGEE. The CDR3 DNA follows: TGTGCCAGCAGCGTACGACTAGCGGCGAACACCGGGGAGCTGTTTTTT. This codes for CASSVRLAANTGELFF. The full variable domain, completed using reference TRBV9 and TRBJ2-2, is DSGVTQTPKHLITATGQRVTLRCSPRSGDLSVYWYQQSLDQGLQFLIQYYNGEERAKGNILERFSAQQFPDLHSELNLSSLELGDSALYFCASSVRLAANTGELFFGEGSRLTVL.

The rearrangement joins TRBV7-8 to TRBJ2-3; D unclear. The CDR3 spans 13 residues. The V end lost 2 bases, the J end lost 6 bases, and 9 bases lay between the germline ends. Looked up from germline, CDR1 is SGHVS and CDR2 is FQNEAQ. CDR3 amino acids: CASSLLGTDTQYF. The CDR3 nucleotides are TGTGCCAGCAGCTTACTGGGTACCGATACGCAGTATTTT.

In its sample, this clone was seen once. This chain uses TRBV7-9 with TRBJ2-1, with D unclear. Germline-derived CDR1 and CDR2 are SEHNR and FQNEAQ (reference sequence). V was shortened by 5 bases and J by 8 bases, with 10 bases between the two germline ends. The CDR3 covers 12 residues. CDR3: CASSVTAYEQFF. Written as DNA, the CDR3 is TGTGCCAGCAGCGTTACAGCTTATGAGCAGTTCTTC.

The DNA of the CDR3 is TGTGCCAGCTCACTGGGCTGGGAGCGGGGGAAAGTCAAAAACATTCAGTACTTC. Translation: CASSLGWERGKVKNIQYF. The chain is built from TRBV18 and TRBJ2-4; 8 bases match TRBD2. With V trimmed by 4 bases and J by 3 bases, 14 bases remained unmatched. CDR1 is KGHSH, CDR2 LQKENI, per germline. The length of the CDR3 is 18 residues. The full variable domain, with the rest looked up from reference TRBV18 and TRBJ2-4, is NAGVMQNPRHLVRRRGQEARLRCSPMKGHSHVYWYRQLPEEGLKFMVYLQKENIIDESGMPKERFSAEFPKEGPSILRIQQVVRGDSAAYFCASSLGWERGKVKNIQYFGAGTRLSVL.

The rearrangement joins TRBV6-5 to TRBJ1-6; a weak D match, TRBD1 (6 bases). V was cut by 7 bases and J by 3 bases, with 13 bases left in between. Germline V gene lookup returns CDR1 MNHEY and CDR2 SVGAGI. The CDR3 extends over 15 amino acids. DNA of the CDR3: TGTGCCAGCAAGTTCGGGGGCGTCTATAATTCACCCCTCCACTTT. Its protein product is CASKFGGVYNSPLHF.

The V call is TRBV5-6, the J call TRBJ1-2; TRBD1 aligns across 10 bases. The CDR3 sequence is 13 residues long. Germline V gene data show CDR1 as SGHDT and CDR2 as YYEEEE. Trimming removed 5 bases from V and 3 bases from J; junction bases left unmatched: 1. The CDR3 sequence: CASSGQGDYGYTF. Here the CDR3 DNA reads TGTGCCAGCAGTGGACAGGGGGACTATGGCTACACCTTC.

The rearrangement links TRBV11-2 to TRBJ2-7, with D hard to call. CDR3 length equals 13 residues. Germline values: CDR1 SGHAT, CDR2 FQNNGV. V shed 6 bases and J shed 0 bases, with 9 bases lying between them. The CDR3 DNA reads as TGTGCCAGCAGGTGGATGCTCTCCTACGAGCAGTACTTC. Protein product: CASRWMLSYEQYF.

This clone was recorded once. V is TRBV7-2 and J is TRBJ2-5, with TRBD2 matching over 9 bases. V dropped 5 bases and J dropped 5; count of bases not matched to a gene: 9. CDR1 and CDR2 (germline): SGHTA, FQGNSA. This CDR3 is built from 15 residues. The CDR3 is CASSPSAGGRETQYF. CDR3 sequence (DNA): TGTGCCAGCAGCCCCTCAGCGGGGGGCAGGGAGACCCAGTACTTC. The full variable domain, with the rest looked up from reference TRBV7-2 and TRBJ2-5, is GAGVSQSPSNKVTEKGKDVELRCDPISGHTALYWYRQSLGQGLEFLIYFQGNSAPDKSGLPSDRFSAERTGGSVSTLTIQRTQQEDSAVYLCASSPSAGGRETQYFGPGTRLLVL.